This T cell receptor (beta chain) was observed in a study of CD8+ T cells in alopecia areata. Across the whole study: Tofacitinib administration to treated patients was oral, at 5 to 10 mg twice daily. Notes on the study in general: The study found higher clonality in lesional than normal scalp, especially in alopecia totalis/universalis. Tissue-resident alphabeta T cells belonging to normal skin likewise get sequenced within scalp specimens.

This CDR3 comprises 15 residues. V was pared by 2 bases and J by 0 bases, with 0 bases of the junction left unmatched. Looked up from germline, CDR1 is MDHEN and CDR2 is SYDVKM. RNA was extracted and reverse transcribed into cDNA as the sequencing template. Profiled with immunoSEQ multiplex PCR; TCRdb holds only in-frame clones, not every one. Of fewer than 100,000 clones in the sample, roughly two fifths were seen once. This clone was found a few times. Antigen specificity is unknown. Samples from alopecia areata patients were lesional scalp punch biopsies and peripheral blood. The chain combines TRBV28 with TRBJ2-1; 8 nucleotides align to TRBD2. This TCR was recovered from a human donor with alopecia areata. The sequenced sample was CD4+ T cells sorted from blood. This chain's CDR3 is CASSLRGGSYNEQFF. CDR3 bases: TGTGCCAGCAGTTTACGGGGGGGCTCCTACAATGAGCAGTTCTTC.